One and the same sample provided the 30 T cell receptor beta chains below, sequenced in a study of shared clonotypes between healthy human individuals. Using immunoSEQ multiplex PCR, the repertoire was profiled, and TCRdb retains in-frame clones only, with some absent. The sample has hundreds of thousands of clones; about 76% are singletons. Material: PBMCs. These receptors were taken from a woman in her thirties or forties in good health. Some clones in this sample may be carry-over from other donors' samples.

This clone was seen a single time. V usage is TRBV5-1 and J usage is TRBJ1-2, with D possibly matching TRBD1 (5 bases). V lost 0 bases and J lost 4, with 13 bases in between. This CDR3 spans 15 amino acids. Germline CDR1 SGHRS, CDR2 YFSETQ. This CDR3 reads CASSLDLPGPYGYTF. CDR3 DNA: TGCGCCAGCAGCTTGGACCTACCGGGACCCTATGGCTACACCTTC.

The rearrangement uses TRBV18 and TRBJ1-5; a weak D match, TRBD1 (5 bases). The V and J ends lost 3 bases and 6 bases respectively, with 12 bases between them. Germline lookup yields CDR1 KGHSH and CDR2 LQKENI. This CDR3 has 14 amino acids. This chain's CDR3 is CASSPQPQGQPQHF. The CDR3 DNA reads TGTGCCAGCTCACCCCAACCCCAGGGTCAGCCCCAGCATTTT.

V usage is TRBV4-2 and J usage is TRBJ2-7, with 13 bases fitting TRBD2. The V gene's germline CDR1 is LGHNA and CDR2 YNFKEQ. CDR3 length equals 15 residues. V lost 4 bases and J lost 6; bases outside the gene matches: 6. For the CDR3, the DNA is TGTGCCAGCAGCCGGAGACTAGCGGGAGGTTTCGAGCAGTACTTC. Translation: CASSRRLAGGFEQYF.

The V and J genes are TRBV9 and TRBJ2-1, with 8 bases lining up with TRBD2. CDR1 and CDR2 from the germline V gene are SGDLS and YYNGEE. The CDR3 extends over 14 amino acids. Unmatched junction bases numbered 8, after V lost 3 bases and J lost 9 bases. CDR3 DNA: TGTGCCAGCAGCGCCGCAGGACTAGCTGGTGAGCAGTTCTTC. Its protein is CASSAAGLAGEQFF. The whole variable domain, filled in from reference TRBV9 and TRBJ2-1, reads DSGVTQTPKHLITATGQRVTLRCSPRSGDLSVYWYQQSLDQGLQFLIQYYNGEERAKGNILERFSAQQFPDLHSELNLSSLELGDSALYFCASSAAGLAGEQFFGPGTRLTVL.

On this clone itself: Other DNA sequences in the sample encode the same CDR3. The genes are TRBV18 and TRBJ2-3, with D hard to call. The ends were cut back, 3 bases at V and 0 bases at J, with 4 bases in the middle. This CDR3 comprises 13 residues. CDR1 is KGHSH, CDR2 LQKENI, per germline. Here the CDR3 DNA reads TGTGCCAGCTCACCCCCAAGCACAGATACGCAGTATTTT. Translating it yields CASSPPSTDTQYF.

The chain is built from TRBV30 and TRBJ1-2; D is undetermined. CDR1 is GTSNPN and CDR2 is SVGIG in the germline V gene (reference sequence). With 0 bases removed from V and 6 bases from J, the gap between germline ends came to 11 bases. The CDR3 is 13 amino acids. The CDR3 DNA sequence: TGTGCCTGGAGTGTAGGGCTAATGAATGGCTACACCTTC. Translating gives CAWSVGLMNGYTF.

The CDR3 region has the DNA TGTGCCAGCTCACCAGCGGGAGTAAGAGCTAATGAGCAGTTCTTC. Amino acids: CASSPAGVRANEQFF. The chain uses TRBV18 and TRBJ2-1; 7 bases line up with TRBD2. This CDR3 region has 15 residues. Germline V CDR1 and CDR2: KGHSH, LQKENI. The J segment lost 7 bases and the V segment lost 2 bases, leaving 8 bases of the junction unmatched.

This rearrangement joins TRBV13 to TRBJ2-7, with a tentative D call TRBD2 (6 bases). The ends were cut back, 5 bases at V and 0 bases at J, with 23 bases in the middle. Per germline, CDR1 PRHDT and CDR2 FYEKMQ (reference sequence). The CDR3 sequence is 18 residues long. CDR3 in amino acids: CASSHLWSRGSSSYEQYF. CDR3 coding DNA: TGTGCCAGCAGCCACTTGTGGTCACGGGGGTCGAGCTCCTACGAGCAGTACTTC. The complete variable domain, with remaining parts taken from reference TRBV13 and TRBJ2-7, reads AAGVIQSPRHLIKEKRETATLKCYPIPRHDTVYWYQQGPGQDPQFLISFYEKMQSDKGSIPDRFSAQQFSDYHSELNMSSLELGDSALYFCASSHLWSRGSSSYEQYFGPGTRLTVT.

V gene TRBV13 combines with J gene TRBJ2-3; D gene uncertain. The germline V gene encodes CDR1 PRHDT and CDR2 FYEKMQ (reference sequence). The V and J ends lost 1 base and 4 bases respectively, with 12 bases between them. The CDR3 has 15 residues. The CDR3 nucleotides are TGTGCCAGCAGCTTAGTCCCACTGGTGGCAGATACGCAGTATTTT. Translated: CASSLVPLVADTQYF.

The chain joins TRBV30 to TRBJ2-3; 10 nucleotides align to TRBD1. Trimming took 0 bases from V and 8 from J; bases not matched to a gene: 14. The CDR3 sequence is 17 residues long. The germline CDR1 and CDR2 sequences are GTSNPN and SVGIG (reference sequence). The CDR3: CAWSVYTGTGAPSTQYF. Here the CDR3 DNA reads TGTGCCTGGAGTGTTTATACCGGGACAGGGGCCCCGAGTACGCAGTATTTT.

In nucleotides, the CDR3 is TGTGCCAGCAGTGGGATCTCAGAACTGGAAAGTCGGGCCAACGTCCTGACTTTC. Protein: CASSGISELESRANVLTF. The gene calls are TRBV25-1 and TRBJ2-6; D gene ambiguous. Germline V gives CDR1 MGHDK, CDR2 SYGVNS. The CDR3 loop spans 18 amino acids. Trimming shortened V by 4 bases and J by 5 bases, and 21 bases separated the two germline ends.

This clone was recorded a few times. The V call is TRBV18, the J call TRBJ2-2; TRBD2 matches 13 bases. With 4 bases clipped from V and 4 bases from J, the junction kept 3 bases outside the gene matches. The CDR3 length is 16 residues. From germline, CDR1 is KGHSH and CDR2 LQKENI. In nucleotides, the CDR3 is TGTGCCAGCTCACAATGGACTAGCGGGAGCACCGGGGAGCTGTTTTTT. Its translation is CASSQWTSGSTGELFF. The full variable domain, with the rest looked up from reference TRBV18 and TRBJ2-2, is NAGVMQNPRHLVRRRGQEARLRCSPMKGHSHVYWYRQLPEEGLKFMVYLQKENIIDESGMPKERFSAEFPKEGPSILRIQQVVRGDSAAYFCASSQWTSGSTGELFFGEGSRLTVL.

The V gene is TRBV7-9, the J gene TRBJ2-3; TRBD1 is a possible D gene (5 bases). The CDR3 runs 14 residues. Germline-derived CDR1 and CDR2 are SEHNR and FQNEAQ (reference sequence). V lost 2 bases and J lost 8, with 14 bases in between. The CDR3 reads CASSLINGAGTQYF. The CDR3 DNA follows: TGTGCCAGCAGCTTAATTAATGGGGCTGGTACGCAGTATTTT.

This rearrangement joins TRBV7-9 to TRBJ2-1, with 8 bases matching TRBD1. There are 15 residues in the CDR3. The germline gives CDR1 SEHNR, CDR2 FQNEAQ (reference sequence). V shed 5 bases, J shed 7 bases, and the junction held 10 bases outside the gene matches. CDR3 nucleotide sequence: TGTGCCAGCAGCCCAGGGACAGGAGCCACAAATGAGCAGTTCTTC. Its protein product is CASSPGTGATNEQFF.

This clone occurred a few times. The V call is TRBV29-1, the J call TRBJ1-1; the D gene is possibly TRBD1 (5 bases). The CDR3 is 11 amino acids. CDR1 and CDR2 (germline): SQVTM, ANQGSEA. V lost 4 bases and J lost 8, with 11 bases in between. The CDR3 region has the DNA TGCAGCGTTGGGGGGGGAGCAGAAGCTTTCTTT. Its protein product is CSVGGGAEAFF. Supplemented by reference TRBV29-1 and TRBJ1-1, the full variable domain reads SAVISQKPSRDICQRGTSLTIQCQVDSQVTMMFWYRQQPGQSLTLIATANQGSEATYESGFVIDKFPISRPNLTFSTLTVSNMSPEDSSIYLCSVGGGAEAFFGQGTRLTVV.

The chain links TRBV4-1 to TRBJ2-3; no clear D. The CDR3 extends over 14 amino acids. Germline V gene data show CDR1 as MGHRA and CDR2 as YSYEKL. The germline V and J ends were trimmed by 4 bases and 2 bases, with 10 bases remaining between them. The CDR3 here is CASSPTASTDTQYF. CDR3 coding DNA: TGCGCCAGCAGCCCTACTGCGTCCACAGATACGCAGTATTTT.

This chain connects TRBV9 to TRBJ2-1; no firm D call. This CDR3 spans 13 amino acids. Germline CDR1 and CDR2: SGDLS and YYNGEE. V lost 0 bases and J 10 bases, leaving 11 bases between the germline ends. This CDR3 is CASSVADLFEQFF. In DNA form, the CDR3 reads TGTGCCAGCAGCGTAGCTGACCTTTTCGAGCAGTTCTTC.

This clone has just one count. The chain recombines TRBV18 with TRBJ2-5; D remains unclear. Trimming removed 1 base from V and 10 bases from J, with 13 bases in between. This CDR3 region has 13 residues. The V gene's germline CDR1 is KGHSH and CDR2 LQKENI. The CDR3 nucleotides read TGTGCCAGCTCACCACTTGGCAGCCCGGGCCAGTACTTC. Its protein is CASSPLGSPGQYF.

V gene TRBV19 combines with J gene TRBJ2-6; 7 nucleotides agree with TRBD1. Germline V gives CDR1 LNHDA, CDR2 SQIVND (reference sequence). The ends lost 10 bases at V and 0 bases at J; junction bases unmatched: 6. CDR3 length: 15 amino acids. CDR3 residues: CATGQTNSGANVLTF. The CDR3 DNA reads as TGTGCCACGGGACAGACAAACTCTGGGGCCAACGTCCTGACTTTC. The variable domain in full, completed from reference TRBV19 and TRBJ2-6, reads DGGITQSPKYLFRKEGQNVTLSCEQNLNHDAMYWYRQDPGQGLRLIYYSQIVNDFQKGDIAEGYSVSREKKESFPLTVTSAQKNPTAFYLCATGQTNSGANVLTFGAGSRLTVL.

This clone turned up a few times. The chain couples TRBV28 to TRBJ2-1; 12 positions match TRBD1. V was clipped by 2 bases and J by 9 bases; unmatched bases: 2. This CDR3 is 14 amino acids long. The germline V gene encodes CDR1 MDHEN and CDR2 SYDVKM. In nucleotides, the CDR3 is TGTGCCAGCAGTTTAGGGACAGGGGGCGGTGAGCAGTTCTTC. It is translated as CASSLGTGGGEQFF. Looking up the rest from reference TRBV28 and TRBJ2-1 gives the full variable domain: DVKVTQSSRYLVKRTGEKVFLECVQDMDHENMFWYRQDPGLGLRLIYFSYDVKMKEKGDIPEGYSVSREKKERFSLILESASTNQTSMYLCASSLGTGGGEQFFGPGTRLTVL.

About this clone: Other nucleotide sequences from this sample produce the same CDR3. The CDR3 region is CASSLPPNTEAFF. CDR3 coding DNA: TGTGCCAGCAGCTTACCCCCGAACACTGAAGCTTTCTTT. The chain links TRBV7-9 to TRBJ1-1; D remains unclear. Germline CDR1 SEHNR, CDR2 FQNEAQ (reference sequence). The V gene lost 2 bases and the J gene lost 1 base, with 5 bases spanning the gap. This CDR3 has 13 amino acids.

The chain has TRBV4-2 and TRBJ2-5; 8 bases line up with TRBD1. CDR3 size: 17 residues. Germline V lookup: CDR1 LGHNA, CDR2 YNFKEQ. The V segment lost 2 bases and the J segment 4 bases; nucleotides outside the gene matches: 12. The CDR3 nucleotides are TGTGCCAGCAGCCAACACGCCGGACAGGGCAGAGGAGAGACCCAGTACTTC. Residues: CASSQHAGQGRGETQYF.

Many counts were recorded for this clone. This rearrangement joins TRBV7-2 to TRBJ2-2; D not certain. V lost 3 bases and J 1 base, leaving 6 bases between the germline ends. Germline CDR1 and CDR2: SGHTA and FQGNSA. The CDR3 consists of 14 residues. The CDR3 DNA follows: TGTGCCAGCAGCTTTAGTTGGAACACCGGGGAGCTGTTTTTT. Translating it yields CASSFSWNTGELFF.

The V call is TRBV5-4, the J call TRBJ1-6; unclear D gene. The germline gives CDR1 SGHNT, CDR2 YYREEE (reference sequence). This CDR3 region has 14 residues. V was pared by 1 base and J by 4 bases, with 6 bases between. CDR3 DNA sequence: TGTGCCAGCAGCTTGCCCGATTATAATTCACCCCTCCACTTT. This codes for CASSLPDYNSPLHF.

This rearrangement joins TRBV27 to TRBJ1-4; 11 bases line up with TRBD1. The V gene end was trimmed by 5 bases and the J gene end by 8 bases; junction bases not matched to a gene: 16. Germline CDR1 MNHEY, CDR2 SMNVEV (reference sequence). The CDR3 loop spans 18 amino acids. CDR3 region: CASSTLGTGGGGEEKLFF. Here the CDR3 DNA reads TGTGCCAGCAGTACCTTGGGGACAGGGGGTGGGGGAGAAGAAAAACTGTTTTTT. Complete variable domain (other parts from reference TRBV27 and TRBJ1-4): EAQVTQNPRYLITVTGKKLTVTCSQNMNHEYMSWYRQDPGLGLRQIYYSMNVEVTDKGDVPEGYKVSRKEKRNFPLILESPSPNQTSLYFCASSTLGTGGGGEEKLFFGSGTQLSVL.

The chain links TRBV5-4 to TRBJ1-2; D possibly corresponds to TRBD1 (6 bases). CDR1 SGHNT and CDR2 YYREEE come from the germline V gene (reference sequence). The ends were cut back, 4 bases at V and 8 bases at J, with 15 bases in the middle. The CDR3 is made up of 13 amino acids. In DNA, the CDR3 is TGTGCCAGCAGCATACAGGGAGGGCGAGGCTACACCTTC. Amino acid sequence: CASSIQGGRGYTF.

The chain has TRBV5-1 and TRBJ2-5; D is possibly TRBD2 (5 bases). The CDR3 consists of 15 residues. CDR1 is SGHRS and CDR2 is YFSETQ in the germline V gene. Trimming left V 0 bases short and J 0 bases short, with 9 bases between. The DNA of the CDR3 is TGCGCCAGCAGCTTGGCGTCCGGGAACCAAGAGACCCAGTACTTC. This encodes CASSLASGNQETQYF.

This clone was seen more than once but under ten times. The chain is built from TRBV5-1 and TRBJ1-4; D perhaps matches TRBD1 (5 bases). V was clipped by 0 bases and J by 8 bases, with 11 bases between them. The CDR3 sequence is 14 residues long. Germline-derived CDR1 and CDR2 are SGHRS and YFSETQ. For the CDR3, the DNA is TGCGCCAGCAGCTTGGATCCAGGGCCAGAAAAACTGTTTTTT. Protein product: CASSLDPGPEKLFF. The full variable domain, with the rest looked up from reference TRBV5-1 and TRBJ1-4, is KAGVTQTPRYLIKTRGQQVTLSCSPISGHRSVSWYQQTPGQGLQFLFEYFSETQRNKGNFPGRFSGRQFSNSRSEMNVSTLELGDSALYLCASSLDPGPEKLFFGSGTQLSVL.

V and J are TRBV19 and TRBJ1-2; TRBD1 matches 10 bases. Germline V lookup: CDR1 LNHDA, CDR2 SQIVND (reference sequence). V was clipped by 0 bases and J by 2 bases; unmatched bases: 9. The CDR3 consists of 18 residues. The CDR3 loop reads CASSIDLRDRGPNYGYTF. CDR3 DNA: TGTGCCAGTAGTATAGATCTTCGGGACAGGGGACCAAACTATGGCTACACCTTC.

This clone came up a few times. The V gene is TRBV18, the J gene TRBJ2-3; D possibly corresponds to TRBD2 (6 bases). CDR3 length equals 16 residues. Trimming removed 6 bases at V and 5 bases at J, with 21 bases between. Germline CDR1 KGHSH, CDR2 LQKENI. This chain's CDR3 is CASSIGTPEGGDTQYF. The CDR3 bases are TGTGCCAGCTCGATAGGGACTCCGGAAGGTGGAGATACGCAGTATTTT.